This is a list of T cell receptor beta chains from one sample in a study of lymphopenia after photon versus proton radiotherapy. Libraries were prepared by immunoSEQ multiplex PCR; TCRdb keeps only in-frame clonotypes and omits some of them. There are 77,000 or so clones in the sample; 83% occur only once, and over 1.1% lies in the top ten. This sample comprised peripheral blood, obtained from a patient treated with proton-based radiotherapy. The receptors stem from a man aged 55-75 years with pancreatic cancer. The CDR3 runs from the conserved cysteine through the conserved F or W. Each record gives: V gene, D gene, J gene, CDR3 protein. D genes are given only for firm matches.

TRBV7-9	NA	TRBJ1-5	CASSLVSGPNQPQHF
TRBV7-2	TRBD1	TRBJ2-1	CASSLTGIRNNEQFF
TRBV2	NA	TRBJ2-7	CASTTQGYEQYF
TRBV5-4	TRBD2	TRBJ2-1	CASSGGGGRTYNEQFF
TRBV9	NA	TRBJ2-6	CASSVEQPGANVLTF
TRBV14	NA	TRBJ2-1	CASSQDNEQFF
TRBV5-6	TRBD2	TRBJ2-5	CASSLGLAGKGKTQYF
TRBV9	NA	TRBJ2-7	CASGGGRGEQYF
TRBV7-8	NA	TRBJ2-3	CASSLRRVSTDTQYF
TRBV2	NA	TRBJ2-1	CASSDDEQFF
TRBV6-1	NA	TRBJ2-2	CASMTSWSGELFF
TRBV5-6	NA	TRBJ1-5	CASSLRPFSNQPQHF
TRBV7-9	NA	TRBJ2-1	CASSFGSSYNEQFF
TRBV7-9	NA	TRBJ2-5	CASSLAVSAWAETQYF
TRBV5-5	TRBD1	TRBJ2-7	CASSTGTGFSYEQYF
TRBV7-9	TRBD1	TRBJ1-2	CASSLAPGQGIRGYTF
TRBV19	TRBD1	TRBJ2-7	CASSQGQGVPLYEQYF
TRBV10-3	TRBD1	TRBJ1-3	CAISEGGQGAGNTIYF
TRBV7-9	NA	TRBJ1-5	CASSLAGGGNQPQHF
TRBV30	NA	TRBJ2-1	CAWSSRDSRNEQFF